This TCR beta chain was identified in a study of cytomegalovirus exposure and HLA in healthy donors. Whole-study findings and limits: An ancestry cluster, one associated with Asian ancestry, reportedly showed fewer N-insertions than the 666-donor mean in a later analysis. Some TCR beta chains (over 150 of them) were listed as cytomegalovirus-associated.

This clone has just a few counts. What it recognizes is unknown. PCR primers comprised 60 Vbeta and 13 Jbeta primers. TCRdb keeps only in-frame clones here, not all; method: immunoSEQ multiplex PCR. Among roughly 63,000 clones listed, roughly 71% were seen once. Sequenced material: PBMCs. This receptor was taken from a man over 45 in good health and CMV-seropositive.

Written as DNA, the CDR3 is TGTGCCAGCAGCCCCTTCACTGAAGCTTTCTTT. Residues: CASSPFTEAFF. This sequence joins TRBV11-2 and TRBJ1-1, with D hard to call. This CDR3 region has 11 residues. In germline, CDR1 is SGHAT, CDR2 FQNNGV. Trimming removed 5 bases from V and 4 bases from J, with 5 bases in between.